This passage covers 11 T cell receptor beta chains from one sample sequenced in a study of cytomegalovirus exposure and HLA in healthy donors. A multiplex PCR was run with 60 Vbeta primers and 13 Jbeta primers. Produced via immunoSEQ multiplex PCR; TCRdb's table is partial and in-frame only. Seen here are 130,000 to 150,000 clones, roughly 70% observed once, and the top ten hold 4% to 5.5%. The material sequenced was PBMCs. The receptors stem from a man between 60 and 75 years old in good health and CMV-seronegative.

This clone was recorded a few times. The rearrangement links TRBV6-6 to TRBJ2-7; possibly TRBD1 for D (5 bases). V was trimmed by 0 bases and J by 4 bases, leaving 13 bases between them. From germline, CDR1 is MNHNY and CDR2 SVGAGI (reference sequence). This CDR3 is 15 amino acids long. CDR3: CASSYSTGPFYEQYF. The CDR3 coding sequence is TGTGCCAGCAGTTACTCAACAGGACCCTTTTACGAGCAGTACTTC.

The gene calls are TRBV6-1 and TRBJ1-5; TRBD1 aligns across 7 bases. V lost 7 bases and J lost 2; bases outside the gene matches: 2. CDR1 MNHNS and CDR2 SASEGT come from the germline V gene. The CDR3 is made up of 13 amino acids. The CDR3, as DNA: TGTGCCAGCAACACAGGGGGCAATCAGCCCCAGCATTTT. Encoded protein: CASNTGGNQPQHF.

The sample holds one count of this clone. V gene TRBV5-6 combines with J gene TRBJ2-3, with TRBD1 matching over 8 bases. Germline lookup yields CDR1 SGHDT and CDR2 YYEEEE. CDR3 length equals 16 residues. V lost 4 bases to trimming and J lost 2 bases; unmatched junction nucleotides: 9. Written as DNA, the CDR3 is TGTGCCAGCAGCAACTATTGGACAGGGTACACAGATACGCAGTATTTT. Residues: CASSNYWTGYTDTQYF.

This clone came up once. The chain is built from TRBV6-6 and TRBJ1-5; 7 nucleotides align to TRBD1. Trimming took 1 base from V and 3 from J; bases not matched to a gene: 3. The germline gives CDR1 MNHNY, CDR2 SVGAGI (reference sequence). The CDR3 is made up of 15 amino acids. The CDR3 DNA sequence: TGTGCCAGCAGTTACTGGGACAGTTACAATCAGCCCCAGCATTTT. Translated: CASSYWDSYNQPQHF.

This chain links TRBV5-6 with TRBJ2-1; D perhaps matches TRBD2 (6 bases). Germline CDR1 and CDR2: SGHDT and YYEEEE. Trimming shortened V by 0 bases and J by 1 base, and 8 bases separated the two germline ends. The CDR3 spans 15 residues. The CDR3 DNA reads as TGTGCCAGCAGCTTGGGCGGGGTTTCCTACAATGAGCAGTTCTTC. Its translation: CASSLGGVSYNEQFF.

The chain is built from TRBV7-9 and TRBJ1-2; D unresolved. In germline, CDR1 is SEHNR, CDR2 FQNEAQ (reference sequence). The CDR3 totals 13 residues. V lost 4 bases, J lost 5 bases, and 11 bases lay in between. The CDR3 loop is CASSSGGFYGYTF. The CDR3 nucleotides read TGTGCCAGCAGCTCTGGAGGGTTTTATGGCTACACCTTC.

DNA of the CDR3: TGTGCCAGCAGCTTTGCGGACGGGGGGAACTCTGGGGCCAACGTCCTGACTTTC. Encoded protein: CASSFADGGNSGANVLTF. The chain couples TRBV7-9 to TRBJ2-6, with TRBD2 identical over 7 bases. The germline V gene has CDR1 SEHNR and CDR2 FQNEAQ (reference sequence). The V and J ends lost 3 bases and 0 bases, in that order; junction bases with no gene match: 8. The CDR3 is made up of 18 amino acids.

J is TRBJ2-1 and V is TRBV27; D remains unclear. V shed 7 bases and J shed 0 bases, with 10 bases lying between them. CDR3 size: 14 residues. Germline V CDR1 and CDR2: MNHEY, SMNVEV (reference sequence). CDR3 sequence: CASKGGSSYNEQFF. The CDR3, as DNA: TGTGCCAGCAAAGGCGGAAGCTCCTACAATGAGCAGTTCTTC.

The chain has TRBV10-3 and TRBJ2-1, with 14 nucleotides matching TRBD2. From germline, CDR1 is ENHRY and CDR2 SYGVKD. Trimming at V came to 6 bases and at J to 3 bases, leaving 7 bases not matched to a gene. This CDR3 contains 17 residues. CDR3 nucleotide sequence: TGTGCCATCAGGGCCGGGACTAGCGGGAGTAGCTACAATGAGCAGTTCTTC. This translates into CAIRAGTSGSSYNEQFF.

The CDR3 nucleotides are TGTGCCAGCAGTGAATTACGGGAGGCCCCCTACGAGCAGTACTTC. Translating gives CASSELREAPYEQYF. The chain recombines TRBV25-1 with TRBJ2-7, with 7 bases matching TRBD2. Germline loops: CDR1 MGHDK, CDR2 SYGVNS. The CDR3 totals 15 residues. After removal of 1 base from V and 2 bases from J, the junction contained 5 bases not matched to a gene.

The chain is built from TRBV19 and TRBJ1-5, with 11 positions matching TRBD1. Germline lookup yields CDR1 LNHDA and CDR2 SQIVND (reference sequence). There are 15 residues in the CDR3. Trimming at V came to 7 bases and at J to 4 bases, leaving 6 bases not matched to a gene. In DNA, the CDR3 is TGTGCCAGTATCCCGGGACAGGGGGTAAATCAGCCCCAGCATTTT. It encodes CASIPGQGVNQPQHF.